The 4 T cell receptor beta chains below were found in one sample sequenced in a study of cytomegalovirus exposure and HLA in healthy donors. Vbeta (60) and Jbeta (13) primers were used in the PCR. Produced via immunoSEQ multiplex PCR; TCRdb's table is partial and in-frame only. In the table there are 150,000 to 200,000 clones, 8.5% to 10% of which are singletons. Sequencing input: PBMCs. The receptors here all came from a woman in her twenties or thirties in good health and CMV-seropositive.

In its sample, this clone was seen a few times. This chain joins TRBV9 and TRBJ2-5; TRBD2 matches at 7 bases. Trimming removed 4 bases from V and 4 bases from J; junction bases left unmatched: 10. Looked up from germline, CDR1 is SGDLS and CDR2 is YYNGEE. The length of the CDR3 is 15 residues. The DNA of the CDR3 is TGTGCCAGCAGCCTCCAAGCGGGATCGGTAGAGACCCAGTACTTC. Translation gives CASSLQAGSVETQYF. Together with reference TRBV9 and TRBJ2-5, the CDR3 gives the full variable domain: DSGVTQTPKHLITATGQRVTLRCSPRSGDLSVYWYQQSLDQGLQFLIQYYNGEERAKGNILERFSAQQFPDLHSELNLSSLELGDSALYFCASSLQAGSVETQYFGPGTRLLVL.

This clone was counted between two and nine times. This sequence joins TRBV12-5 and TRBJ2-3; weak D call: TRBD2 (5 bases). This CDR3 is 14 amino acids long. V gave up 5 bases and J gave up 0 bases, with 9 bases separating them. The germline CDR1 and CDR2 sequences are LGHNT and FRNRAP. CDR3 nucleotide sequence: TGTGCTAGTGGTCTGAGGACTAGCACAGATACGCAGTATTTT. Its protein product is CASGLRTSTDTQYF.

J is TRBJ1-2 and V is TRBV2; TRBD1 matches 10 bases. Per the germline V gene, CDR1 is SNHLY and CDR2 is FYNNEI. CDR3 length: 17 residues. V dropped 3 bases and J dropped 5; count of bases not matched to a gene: 12. CDR3 protein: CASSDSTGGRGGYGYTF. The DNA for the CDR3 is TGTGCCAGCAGTGATTCGACAGGGGGCCGGGGGGGGTATGGCTACACCTTC.

To note about this clone: Other DNA sequences in this sample translate to the same CDR3. The gene calls are TRBV5-1 and TRBJ1-3, with 7 positions matching TRBD1. The CDR3 loop spans 14 amino acids. Germline values: CDR1 SGHRS, CDR2 YFSETQ. V dropped 4 bases and J dropped 2; count of bases not matched to a gene: 3. DNA of the CDR3: TGCGCCAGCAGCCCGGGGACAGCTGGAAACACCATATATTTT. Its translation: CASSPGTAGNTIYF.